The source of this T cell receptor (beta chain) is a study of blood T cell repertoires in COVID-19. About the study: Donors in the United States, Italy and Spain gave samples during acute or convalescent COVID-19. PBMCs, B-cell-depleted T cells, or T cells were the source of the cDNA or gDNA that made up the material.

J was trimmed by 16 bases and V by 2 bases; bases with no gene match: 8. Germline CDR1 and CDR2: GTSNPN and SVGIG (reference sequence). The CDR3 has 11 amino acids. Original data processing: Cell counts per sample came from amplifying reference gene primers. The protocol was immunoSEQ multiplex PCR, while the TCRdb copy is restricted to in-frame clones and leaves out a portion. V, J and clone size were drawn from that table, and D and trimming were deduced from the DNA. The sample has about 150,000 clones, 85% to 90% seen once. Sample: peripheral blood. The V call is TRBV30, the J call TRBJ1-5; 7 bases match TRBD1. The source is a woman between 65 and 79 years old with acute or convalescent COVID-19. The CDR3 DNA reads TGTGCCTGGAGTAAACAGGGGAACGTACATTTT. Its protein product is CAWSKQGNVHF.